This T cell receptor beta chain was observed in a study of beta chain features in type 1 diabetes. All of the isolated RNA was reverse transcribed, so expressed TCRB transcripts were sequenced. TCRdb's table, derived via immunoSEQ multiplex PCR, lists solely in-frame clones and lacks some. The table shows some 900,000 clones, with roughly 17% occurring only once. In regard to this clone: Its antigen is undetermined.

Germline V gene lookup returns CDR1 MDHEN and CDR2 SYDVKM. The V end was cut by 8 bases, the J end by 3 bases, with 17 bases between. The CDR3 covers 15 residues. Notes on the study in general: Naive, central memory and Treg TCRB repertoires appeared more alike in patients than in healthy donors.

The specimen sequenced was naive CD4+ T cells from blood. This chain joins TRBV28 and TRBJ2-1, with D hard to call. This sequence originates from a woman aged 18 to 35 in good health. The CDR3 is CASGPLVSLYNEQFF. The CDR3 DNA reads TGTGCCAGCGGACCGTTAGTCTCGCTCTACAATGAGCAGTTCTTC. Full variable domain (missing parts from reference TRBV28 and TRBJ2-1): DVKVTQSSRYLVKRTGEKVFLECVQDMDHENMFWYRQDPGLGLRLIYFSYDVKMKEKGDIPEGYSVSREKKERFSLILESASTNQTSMYLCASGPLVSLYNEQFFGPGTRLTVL.